This entry lists 16 T cell receptor beta chains sequenced from one sample in a study of Graves' ophthalmopathy and Graves' hyperthyroidism. Researchers took RNA transcripts and amplified TCR beta CDR3 regions from them. HTBI-primed first-round RT-PCR preceded second-round multiplex PCR. TCRdb called the multiplex PCR reads again in MiXCR, with one record for every CDR3 protein. The sample holds about 220,000 distinct CDR3 sequences; roughly 21% are singletons and the top ten take about 40%. Sequenced input: peripheral blood. The source is a woman in her fifties or sixties with Graves' ophthalmopathy.

For this clonotype: A much larger clone differs by one base, so this may be a read error. The chain is built from TRBV5-5 and TRBJ2-2, with D possibly matching TRBD1 (6 bases). This CDR3 spans 15 amino acids. The germline V gene has CDR1 SGHKS and CDR2 YYEKEE (reference sequence). V gave up 3 bases and J gave up 0 bases, with 9 bases separating them. CDR3 bases: TGTGCCAGCAGCTCCGGGACACCGAACACCGGGGAGCTGTTTTTT. As protein: CASSSGTPNTGELFF.

This clonotype was detected ten times or more. Here the CDR3 reads CASARGGGGSYEQYF. The CDR3 region has the DNA TGTGCCAGCGCACGGGGCGGGGGAGGCTCCTACGAGCAGTACTTC. The chain is built from TRBV12-3 or TRBV12-4 and TRBJ2-7; 7 bases match TRBD2. V lost 8 bases and J lost 0; bases outside the gene matches: 10. The CDR3 sequence is 15 residues long.

This clonotype was observed many times. The chain links TRBV24-1 to TRBJ1-2; D perhaps matches TRBD1 (6 bases). V lost 2 bases to trimming and J lost 2 bases, with 11 bases between them. The CDR3 spans 15 residues. The germline V gene encodes CDR1 KGHDR and CDR2 SFDVKD. CDR3 protein: CATSDSQGRNYGYTF. The CDR3 DNA reads TGTGCCACCAGTGATTCACAGGGCCGAAACTATGGCTACACCTTC.

Many counts were recorded for this clonotype. This chain joins TRBV19 and TRBJ1-6; the match to TRBD1 covers 7 bases. The CDR3 consists of 16 residues. V gave up 6 bases and J gave up 2 bases; unmatched junction bases: 7. The V gene's germline CDR1 is LNHDA and CDR2 SQIVND (reference sequence). The CDR3 here is CASRQTGATYNSPLHF. The CDR3 DNA reads as TGTGCCAGTAGGCAAACAGGGGCCACCTATAATTCACCCCTCCACTTT.

This clonotype has at least ten counts. J is TRBJ2-5 and V is TRBV29-1; 8 bases fit TRBD1. CDR3 size: 14 residues. CDR1 is SQVTM and CDR2 is ANQGSEA in the germline V gene. The chain's CDR3 is CNLDQGAGQETQYF. CDR3 bases: TGCAACTTGGACCAGGGGGCAGGGCAAGAGACCCAGTACTTC.

This clonotype was observed at least ten times. The chain links TRBV28 to TRBJ2-7; D remains unclear. Deletions cut 4 bases from V and 3 bases from J, with 16 bases between. The CDR3 sequence is 15 residues long. The germline gives CDR1 MDHEN, CDR2 SYDVKM. CDR3 loop: CASSSFTVAHYEQYF. The CDR3 DNA sequence: TGTGCCAGCAGTTCCTTCACAGTCGCTCACTACGAGCAGTACTTC.

There are many counts of this clonotype. The J gene is TRBJ2-5, the V gene TRBV27; 8 bases line up with TRBD1. The CDR3 length is 17 residues. After removal of 4 bases from V and 4 bases from J, the junction contained 14 bases not matched to a gene. CDR1 and CDR2 (germline): MNHEY, SMNVEV (reference sequence). CDR3 nucleotides: TGTGCCAGCAGTTCGTTCGGGACAGGACTCTTGGGAGAGACCCAGTACTTC. Amino acid sequence: CASSSFGTGLLGETQYF.

This clonotype appeared a few times. The chain carries TRBV5-1 and TRBJ2-5; possibly TRBD1 or TRBD2 for D (6 bases each). The V end lost 0 bases, the J end lost 4 bases, and 16 bases lay between the germline ends. Germline V CDR1 and CDR2: SGHRS, YFSETQ. This CDR3 region has 16 residues. This CDR3 reads CASSLVFIQGGETQYF. The DNA for the CDR3 is TGCGCCAGCAGCTTGGTATTTATACAGGGAGGAGAGACCCAGTACTTC.

Ten or more counts support this clonotype. The chain joins TRBV20-1 to TRBJ2-7; 8 bases match TRBD2. Germline V gene lookup returns CDR1 DFQATT and CDR2 SNEGSKA (reference sequence). With 3 bases clipped from V and 4 bases from J, the junction kept 17 bases outside the gene matches. The CDR3 covers 17 residues. In DNA form, the CDR3 reads TGCAGTGCTAGGGGAAGACTAGTCGCGGGAGGCGGGTACGAGCAGTACTTC. It specifies CSARGRLVAGGGYEQYF.

This clonotype was seen repeatedly, ten times or more. This chain links TRBV27 with TRBJ2-4; no firm D call. The germline CDR1 and CDR2 sequences are MNHEY and SMNVEV (reference sequence). V lost 6 bases, J lost 7 bases, and 16 bases lay in between. CDR3 length equals 14 residues. The CDR3 nucleotides are TGTGCCAGCAGGCCGAAGACCCGGGTGAACATTCAGTACTTC. Translating it yields CASRPKTRVNIQYF.

This clonotype was recorded at least ten times. An end of the junction differs from the germline gene, which may be a read error. The chain couples TRBV20-1 to TRBJ2-7; perhaps TRBD2 as D (6 bases). Germline CDR1 and CDR2: DFQATT and SNEGSKA (reference sequence). The CDR3 spans 13 residues. Here the CDR3 DNA reads TGCAGTGCTACCCCTGGGGGGAGCTACGAGCAATACTTC. Its protein is CSATPGGSYEQYF.

This clonotype was counted many times. The chain combines TRBV6-1 with TRBJ1-1; D gene uncertain. The V end was cut by 3 bases, the J end by 1 base, with 9 bases between. CDR3 length: 14 residues. In germline, CDR1 is MNHNS, CDR2 SASEGT. CDR3 sequence: CASSDRVGNTEAFF. CDR3 nucleotide sequence: TGTGCCAGCAGTGATAGGGTTGGGAACACTGAAGCTTTCTTT.

This clonotype was observed at least ten times. This chain connects TRBV2 to TRBJ2-7, with TRBD2 matching 8 bases. V was clipped by 9 bases and J by 6 bases; unmatched bases: 7. Germline V lookup: CDR1 SNHLY, CDR2 FYNNEI. The CDR3 has 12 amino acids. The CDR3 loop reads CASSGEDVEQYF. CDR3 DNA sequence: TGTGCCAGTAGCGGGGAGGACGTCGAGCAGTACTTC.

The V gene is TRBV12-5, the J gene TRBJ2-2; D not certain. The length of the CDR3 is 13 residues. Germline V CDR1 and CDR2: LGHNT, FRNRAP. Trimming shortened V by 3 bases and J by 7 bases, and 9 bases separated the two germline ends. Written as DNA, the CDR3 is TGTGCTAGTGGTTTTAGGGTTGGCGGGGAGCTGTTTTTT. Translated: CASGFRVGGELFF.

The rearrangement joins TRBV12-3 or TRBV12-4 to TRBJ1-1, with D unresolved. Between the trimmed V and J ends, which lost 6 bases and 3 bases, there was a span of 5 bases. CDR3 size: 11 residues. CDR3 sequence: CASSGYTEAFF. CDR3 coding DNA: TGTGCCAGCAGCGGTTACACTGAAGCTTTCTTT.

This clonotype was observed a handful of times. The chain has TRBV24-1 and TRBJ1-2, with 8 bases identical to TRBD1. Germline CDR1 is KGHDR and CDR2 is SFDVKD. This CDR3 region has 16 residues. Trimming at V came to 4 bases and at J to 2 bases, leaving 8 bases not matched to a gene. In DNA form, the CDR3 reads TGTGCCACCAGTGACCACCAGTCAGGGGGCAACTATGGCTACACCTTC. It encodes CATSDHQSGGNYGYTF.